This entry features one T cell receptor (beta chain) sequence. Antigen unknown. The data originate from a study of blood T cells in healthy people across ages. Study-level findings and limits: Long-lived donors exceeded aged donors in naive CD4+ cells and diversity. The unsorted PBMCs prevented any conclusive comparison of naive versus antigen-experienced cells. TCR beta diversity per million T cells fell roughly linearly with age.

A sample-barcoded 5' primer and a J-beta primer mix were used in a second PCR of roughly 7 to 11 cycles. All samples yielded 2.5 million or more CDR3-containing paired-end reads. MiXCR, run by TCRdb on the 5' RACE reads, gives a single entry per CDR3 protein. The repertoire holds around 500,000 distinct CDR3 sequences, with around half as singletons. Germline CDR1 is SGHTA and CDR2 is FQGNSA. J gave up 5 bases and V 5 bases, and 11 bases lay outside the gene matches. The CDR3 has 16 residues. The material sequenced was blood. The gene calls are TRBV7-2 and TRBJ2-5, with TRBD2 matching 10 bases. The receptor's source is a man older than 75 in good health. CDR3 residues: CASSIGPSGSGETQYF. CDR3 DNA sequence: TGTGCCAGCAGCATTGGGCCTAGCGGGAGCGGTGAGACCCAGTACTTC.